One and the same sample provided the 32 T cell receptor beta chains below, sequenced in a study of control samples from healthy donors and cancer patients. Some clones are missing from TCRdb's copy, which holds only in-frame ones; the method was immunoSEQ multiplex PCR. Of over 200,000 clones listed, roughly 82% were seen once; the top ten hold about 14%. The sequencing sample was made of PBMCs. Receptor source: a woman aged 55 to 70 with lung cancer.

V usage is TRBV7-3 and J usage is TRBJ2-2, with TRBD2 matching 9 bases. Losses at the gene ends were 5 bases for V and 5 bases for J; bases not matched to a gene: 12. This CDR3 contains 17 residues. In germline, CDR1 is SGHTA, CDR2 FQGTGA. CDR3 amino acids: CASSPPGGGRGTGELFF. The CDR3 DNA sequence: TGTGCCAGCAGCCCCCCTGGCGGCGGGAGGGGAACCGGGGAGCTGTTTTTT.

This clone appeared a single time. The chain employs TRBV6-5 and TRBJ1-5; TRBD1 matches at 7 bases. CDR1 and CDR2 (germline): MNHEY, SVGAGI. Losses at the gene ends were 8 bases for V and 0 bases for J; bases not matched to a gene: 4. The CDR3 loop spans 14 amino acids. The CDR3 loop is CASQTGNSNQPQHF. The CDR3, as DNA: TGTGCCAGCCAGACAGGGAATAGCAATCAGCCCCAGCATTTT.

This clone was seen once. The V call is TRBV19, the J call TRBJ2-3; D gene uncertain. This CDR3 comprises 15 residues. Looked up from germline, CDR1 is LNHDA and CDR2 is SQIVND (reference sequence). V gave up 1 base and J gave up 0 bases, with 8 bases separating them. CDR3 nucleotide sequence: TGTGCCAGTAGTATAGTGTTAGCCAGCACAGATACGCAGTATTTT. It translates to CASSIVLASTDTQYF.

Concerning this clone itself: This CDR3 is also generated by other DNA sequences in the sample. This chain links TRBV7-2 with TRBJ2-1; 10 nucleotides match TRBD2. Germline trimming cut 4 bases from V and 2 bases from J; bases unmatched to any gene: 2. CDR1 and CDR2 from the germline V gene are SGHTA and FQGNSA. There are 15 residues in the CDR3. Here the CDR3 reads CASSSLAGAYNEQFF. CDR3 DNA sequence: TGTGCCAGCAGCTCGCTAGCGGGGGCCTACAATGAGCAGTTCTTC.

The V call is TRBV19, the J call TRBJ1-2; TRBD1 aligns across 7 bases. Germline V gene data show CDR1 as LNHDA and CDR2 as SQIVND (reference sequence). Losses at the gene ends were 1 base for V and 2 bases for J; bases not matched to a gene: 4. There are 15 residues in the CDR3. In nucleotides, the CDR3 is TGTGCCAGTAGTATAGCATCGACAGGGAACTATGGCTACACCTTC. This translates into CASSIASTGNYGYTF.

The chain carries TRBV10-3 and TRBJ1-1; D is perhaps TRBD1 (6 bases). The length of the CDR3 is 13 residues. Germline assignment: CDR1 ENHRY and CDR2 SYGVKD. V shed 6 bases and J shed 1 base, with 9 bases lying between them. DNA for the CDR3: TGTGCCATCAGGGGAGGGGGGAACACTGAAGCTTTCTTT. The encoded protein is CAIRGGGNTEAFF.

As DNA, the CDR3 is TGTGCCAGCAGCGCCATAGGGGGCGCCGGGGATGAGCAGTTCTTC. It specifies CASSAIGGAGDEQFF. This chain joins TRBV28 and TRBJ2-1, with TRBD1 matching 7 bases. Germline V gives CDR1 MDHEN, CDR2 SYDVKM. Germline trimming cut 6 bases from V and 8 bases from J; bases unmatched to any gene: 13. The CDR3 has 15 residues. Looking up the rest from reference TRBV28 and TRBJ2-1 gives the full variable domain: DVKVTQSSRYLVKRTGEKVFLECVQDMDHENMFWYRQDPGLGLRLIYFSYDVKMKEKGDIPEGYSVSREKKERFSLILESASTNQTSMYLCASSAIGGAGDEQFFGPGTRLTVL.

The V and J genes are TRBV18 and TRBJ2-3; D not certain. The CDR3 loop spans 13 amino acids. The germline V gene encodes CDR1 KGHSH and CDR2 LQKENI. Trimming stripped 2 bases from V and 10 bases from J, with 13 bases between. CDR3 region: CASSPSQSPPQYF. As DNA, the CDR3 is TGTGCCAGCTCACCATCCCAGTCCCCCCCGCAGTATTTT. Using reference TRBV18 and TRBJ2-3 for the parts outside the CDR3, the full variable domain is NAGVMQNPRHLVRRRGQEARLRCSPMKGHSHVYWYRQLPEEGLKFMVYLQKENIIDESGMPKERFSAEFPKEGPSILRIQQVVRGDSAAYFCASSPSQSPPQYFGPGTRLTVL.

This clone was found once. The identical CDR3 is also encoded by other nucleotide sequences in the sample. The chain uses TRBV29-1 and TRBJ1-1, with 8 bases fitting TRBD1. Unmatched junction bases numbered 3, after V lost 7 bases and J lost 5 bases. Germline V gene sequence: CDR1 SQVTM, CDR2 ANQGSEA. The CDR3 extends over 11 amino acids. The CDR3 loop reads CSGNRGTEAFF. As DNA, the CDR3 is TGCAGCGGGAACAGGGGGACTGAAGCTTTCTTT. Full variable domain (rest looked up from reference TRBV29-1 and TRBJ1-1): SAVISQKPSRDICQRGTSLTIQCQVDSQVTMMFWYRQQPGQSLTLIATANQGSEATYESGFVIDKFPISRPNLTFSTLTVSNMSPEDSSIYLCSGNRGTEAFFGQGTRLTVV.

This chain connects TRBV3-1 (or the pseudogene TRBV3-2) to TRBJ1-6; D not resolved. There are 15 residues in the CDR3. The germline CDR1 and CDR2 sequences are LGHDT and YNNKEL (reference sequence). V gave up 1 base and J gave up 10 bases, with 14 bases separating them. The CDR3 DNA follows: TGTGCCAGCAGCCAAGTTCCCGGGGATCGGTCACCCCTCCACTTT. This codes for CASSQVPGDRSPLHF.

Turning to this clone: Other DNA sequences of this sample code for an identical CDR3. This chain uses TRBV5-1 with TRBJ2-7, with 7 bases aligning to TRBD1. This CDR3 contains 14 residues. Per germline, CDR1 SGHRS and CDR2 YFSETQ. V shed 4 bases and J 3 bases; nucleotides not matched to a gene: 7. The CDR3: CASSGGQSSYEQYF. CDR3 sequence (DNA): TGCGCCAGCAGCGGGGGACAGTCGAGCTACGAGCAGTACTTC. Combining the CDR3 with reference TRBV5-1 and TRBJ2-7 gives the whole variable domain KAGVTQTPRYLIKTRGQQVTLSCSPISGHRSVSWYQQTPGQGLQFLFEYFSETQRNKGNFPGRFSGRQFSNSRSEMNVSTLELGDSALYLCASSGGQSSYEQYFGPGTRLTVT.

The CDR3 protein is CASSPQPGLAAYEQYF. CDR3 coding DNA: TGTGCCAGCAGCCCCCAGCCGGGACTAGCGGCCTACGAGCAGTACTTC. The J gene is TRBJ2-7, the V gene TRBV7-3, with TRBD2 matching over 11 bases. CDR1 is SGHTA, CDR2 FQGTGA, per germline. V was clipped by 5 bases and J by 2 bases; unmatched bases: 8. The CDR3 covers 16 residues.

The CDR3 sequence: CASSERGTGLGSPLHF. For the CDR3, the DNA is TGTGCCAGCAGTGAAAGGGGGACAGGATTGGGATCACCCCTCCACTTT. The chain links TRBV2 to TRBJ1-6; 8 bases match TRBD1. Germline CDR1 is SNHLY and CDR2 is FYNNEI. J was trimmed by 10 bases and V by 2 bases; bases with no gene match: 10. The CDR3 sequence is 16 residues long.

CDR3 sequence: CASSQVGRGYTF. In DNA, the CDR3 is TGTGCCAGCAGCCAGGTCGGGAGGGGCTACACCTTC. V and J are TRBV3-1 (or the pseudogene TRBV3-2) and TRBJ1-2, with D uncertain. This CDR3 spans 12 amino acids. V lost 3 bases and J lost 8, with 10 bases in between. Germline assignment: CDR1 LGHDT and CDR2 YNNKEL (reference sequence).

V usage is TRBV2 and J usage is TRBJ2-4; 7 bases line up with TRBD2. V trimming: 8 bases; J trimming: 6 bases; junction bases outside the gene matches: 10. The germline V gene encodes CDR1 SNHLY and CDR2 FYNNEI. The CDR3 loop spans 14 amino acids. The CDR3 is CASGEGAPGNIQYF. The CDR3 bases are TGTGCCAGCGGGGAGGGCGCCCCGGGAAACATTCAGTACTTC. The whole variable domain, remainder taken from reference TRBV2 and TRBJ2-4, is EPEVTQTPSHQVTQMGQEVILRCVPISNHLYFYWYRQILGQKVEFLVSFYNNEISEKSEIFDDQFSVERPDGSNFTLKIRSTKLEDSAMYFCASGEGAPGNIQYFGAGTRLSVL.

The rearrangement joins TRBV5-1 to TRBJ2-3; a weak D match, TRBD2 (6 bases). This CDR3 comprises 12 residues. Deletions cut 5 bases from V and 8 bases from J, with 12 bases between. The germline V gene encodes CDR1 SGHRS and CDR2 YFSETQ. The CDR3 DNA follows: TGCGCCAGCAGGTTGAGCGGGTCTACGCAGTATTTT. This encodes CASRLSGSTQYF.

The chain couples TRBV9 to TRBJ1-6; D not resolved. CDR3 size: 15 residues. Trimming took off 0 bases at V and 0 bases at J, with 4 bases between the two ends. Germline CDR1 and CDR2: SGDLS and YYNGEE. The DNA of the CDR3 is TGTGCCAGCAGCGTAGAGGACTCCTATAATTCACCCCTCCACTTT. This codes for CASSVEDSYNSPLHF.

The rearrangement links TRBV6-1 to TRBJ2-7, with 9 bases matching TRBD1. Germline CDR1 and CDR2: MNHNS and SASEGT. The CDR3 spans 16 residues. Unmatched junction bases numbered 11, after V lost 4 bases and J lost 4 bases. The CDR3 DNA is TGTGCCAGCAGTGTAGCCGGGACAGGGACCGGATACGAGCAGTACTTC. Protein sequence: CASSVAGTGTGYEQYF.

The DNA for the CDR3 is TGTGCCAGCAGAAGGGTGAGCCAAGAGACCCAGTACTTC. It translates to CASRRVSQETQYF. The chain joins TRBV5-8 to TRBJ2-5; D not certain. In germline, CDR1 is SGHTS, CDR2 YDEGEE. The CDR3 covers 13 residues. Trimming took off 5 bases at V and 1 base at J, with 9 bases between the two ends. The full variable domain, completed using reference TRBV5-8 and TRBJ2-5, is EAGVTQSPTHLIKTRGQQATLRCSPISGHTSVYWYQQALGLGLQFLLWYDEGEERNRGNFPPRFSGRQFPNYSSELNVNALELEDSALYLCASRRVSQETQYFGPGTRLLVL.

CDR3 DNA sequence: TGTGCCAGCAGGGCCTCTTCTGAGACCCAGTACTTC. Its translation is CASRASSETQYF. The chain joins TRBV2 to TRBJ2-5; D not resolved. The germline V and J ends were trimmed by 6 bases and 5 bases, with 10 bases remaining between them. Germline V gene sequence: CDR1 SNHLY, CDR2 FYNNEI. The CDR3 is 12 amino acids.

In regard to this clone: A much larger clonotype is one base distant, so this may be a read error. This sample includes further DNA sequences coding for the same CDR3. The J gene is TRBJ1-4, the V gene TRBV5-6, with 8 nucleotides matching TRBD1. The CDR3 extends over 14 amino acids. In germline, CDR1 is SGHDT, CDR2 YYEEEE. J gave up 5 bases and V 0 bases, and 0 bases lay outside the gene matches. The CDR3 nucleotides are TGTGCCAGCAGCTTGGGACAGGGGAATGAAAAACTGTTTTTT. As protein: CASSLGQGNEKLFF.

As concerns this clone: Other DNA sequences in this sample translate to the same CDR3. V gene TRBV18 combines with J gene TRBJ1-5; the D gene is possibly TRBD1 (6 bases). Per germline, CDR1 KGHSH and CDR2 LQKENI. CDR3 length: 13 residues. V shed 2 bases and J shed 5 bases, with 7 bases lying between them. The CDR3 DNA reads TGTGCCAGCTCACCAGGGGGCGATCAGCCCCAGCATTTT. It yields the protein CASSPGGDQPQHF.

J is TRBJ1-3 and V is TRBV5-4; D is possibly TRBD1 (6 bases). This CDR3 is 17 amino acids long. Trimming took off 4 bases at V and 0 bases at J, with 17 bases between the two ends. CDR1 is SGHNT, CDR2 YYREEE, per germline (reference sequence). The CDR3 sequence is CASSPDGGPSSGNTIYF. The CDR3 DNA reads TGTGCCAGCAGCCCCGATGGGGGGCCCTCCTCTGGAAACACCATATATTTT.

The J gene is TRBJ1-1, the V gene TRBV10-3, with D maybe TRBD1 (6 bases). Trimming pared 3 bases from V and 8 bases from J, leaving 13 bases between. This CDR3 has 13 amino acids. Germline CDR1 reads ENHRY; CDR2 reads SYGVKD. CDR3 sequence: CAISEGQRGEAFF. The CDR3 nucleotides read TGTGCCATCAGTGAAGGACAGCGAGGCGAAGCTTTCTTT.

CDR3 region: CASSPPTSGPTYNEQFF. DNA of the CDR3: TGTGCCAGCAGCCCACCGACTAGCGGGCCTACCTACAATGAGCAGTTCTTC. The J gene is TRBJ2-1, the V gene TRBV5-4, with 10 bases that match TRBD2. J gave up 2 bases and V 4 bases, and 9 bases lay outside the gene matches. Germline V gives CDR1 SGHNT, CDR2 YYREEE (reference sequence). This CDR3 has 17 residues.

This clone was seen once. This chain links TRBV5-1 with TRBJ1-1, with 7 bases fitting TRBD1. This CDR3 has 15 amino acids. Trimming removed 3 bases from V and 3 bases from J; junction bases left unmatched: 8. Germline lookup yields CDR1 SGHRS and CDR2 YFSETQ. The CDR3, as DNA: TGCGCCAGCAGCTCGTGGACAGGTCGTGACACTGAAGCTTTCTTT. Translating it yields CASSSWTGRDTEAFF. Looking up the rest from reference TRBV5-1 and TRBJ1-1 gives the full variable domain: KAGVTQTPRYLIKTRGQQVTLSCSPISGHRSVSWYQQTPGQGLQFLFEYFSETQRNKGNFPGRFSGRQFSNSRSEMNVSTLELGDSALYLCASSSWTGRDTEAFFGQGTRLTVV.

V gene TRBV5-4 combines with J gene TRBJ2-7, with 7 bases aligning to TRBD1. Germline V gene lookup returns CDR1 SGHNT and CDR2 YYREEE (reference sequence). The CDR3 has 16 amino acids. The ends lost 4 bases at V and 3 bases at J; junction bases unmatched: 13. The CDR3 nucleotides are TGTGCCAGCAGCGAAGGGACAGCCCAAGGCCTCTACGAGCAGTACTTC. Protein product: CASSEGTAQGLYEQYF.

The chain has TRBV6-4 and TRBJ1-6, with D perhaps matching TRBD1 (6 bases). CDR3 length: 13 residues. Trimming took 1 base from V and 9 from J, leaving 7 bases between them. The germline gives CDR1 MRHNA, CDR2 SNTAGT. The CDR3 DNA sequence: TGTGCCAGCAGTGACTTACAGGGTTCACCCCTCCACTTT. It yields the protein CASSDLQGSPLHF.

V gene TRBV5-1 combines with J gene TRBJ2-7; 14 bases are shared with TRBD2. The CDR3 consists of 14 residues. Germline CDR1 and CDR2: SGHRS and YFSETQ. J gave up 6 bases and V 4 bases, and 3 bases lay outside the gene matches. In nucleotides, the CDR3 is TGCGCCAGCAGCGGGGGACTAGCGGGAGTCGAGCAGTACTTC. It encodes CASSGGLAGVEQYF.

This clone was observed a handful of times. The V gene is TRBV30, the J gene TRBJ2-7; 8 nucleotides line up with TRBD1. The CDR3 loop spans 13 amino acids. The J segment lost 4 bases and the V segment lost 7 bases, leaving 9 bases of the junction unmatched. Germline CDR1 reads GTSNPN; CDR2 reads SVGIG (reference sequence). In nucleotides, the CDR3 is TGTGCCTCTTCCCAGGGGGCGAAATACGAGCAGTACTTC. This encodes CASSQGAKYEQYF.

The chain carries TRBV7-9 and TRBJ2-7; maybe TRBD1 (6 bases). The germline V gene encodes CDR1 SEHNR and CDR2 FQNEAQ (reference sequence). The CDR3 covers 15 residues. V dropped 4 bases and J dropped 3 bases, with 16 bases sitting between them. DNA of the CDR3: TGTGCCAGCAGCTCCTGGGACATTGGGGGCTACGAGCAGTACTTC. Translation: CASSSWDIGGYEQYF.

The chain uses TRBV5-1 and TRBJ2-5; 8 bases are shared with TRBD2. Germline loops: CDR1 SGHRS, CDR2 YFSETQ. The CDR3 has 15 residues. V lost 2 bases to trimming and J lost 5 bases; unmatched junction nucleotides: 8. The CDR3 coding sequence is TGCGCCAGCAGCTTTCGTGGGACTAGTGGGGAGACCCAGTACTTC. This codes for CASSFRGTSGETQYF.